Listed here are 19 T cell receptor beta chains from one sample, sequenced in a study of T cell responses to AZD1222 COVID-19 vaccine. Using immunoSEQ multiplex PCR, the repertoire was profiled, and TCRdb retains in-frame clones only, with some absent. The data hold over 110,000 clones, with about 87% observed a single time. The sequenced sample was peripheral blood, obtained on day 0 of AZD1222 vaccination. The source is an adult in good health.

This chain connects TRBV6-2 or TRBV6-3 to TRBJ1-6; D might be TRBD1 (6 bases). The CDR3 has 15 amino acids. Per germline, CDR1 MNHEY and CDR2 SVGEGT. V was cut by 4 bases and J by 5 bases, with 12 bases left in between. CDR3 sequence reads: CASSSTDSDNSPLHF. The CDR3 region has the DNA TGTGCCAGCAGTTCAACGGACAGCGATAATTCACCCCTCCACTTT.

Here the CDR3 DNA reads TGTGCCAGCAGCCCCGGGGGAAACCGTAACGAAGCTTTCTTT. This encodes CASSPGGNRNEAFF. The J gene is TRBJ1-1, the V gene TRBV14, with a weak D call TRBD1 (5 bases). The CDR3 totals 14 residues. With 4 bases removed from V and 8 bases from J, the gap between germline ends came to 17 bases. CDR1 SGHDN and CDR2 FVKESK come from the germline V gene.

The chain uses TRBV6-2 or TRBV6-3 and TRBJ2-1, with D tentatively TRBD2 (5 bases). V was shortened by 4 bases and J by 8 bases, with 18 bases between the two germline ends. Germline V gene sequence: CDR1 MNHEY, CDR2 SVGEGT. The CDR3 has 15 residues. The chain's CDR3 is CASSSTDGVLHEQFF. For the CDR3, the DNA is TGTGCCAGCAGTTCCACGGACGGGGTTCTGCATGAGCAGTTCTTC.

This chain's CDR3 is CSVLAGPRYEQYF. The CDR3 DNA reads as TGCAGCGTTCTAGCGGGACCTCGCTACGAGCAGTACTTC. The rearrangement uses TRBV29-1 and TRBJ2-7, with 9 bases matching TRBD2. V trimming: 5 bases; J trimming: 3 bases; junction bases outside the gene matches: 5. There are 13 residues in the CDR3. Germline V gives CDR1 SQVTM, CDR2 ANQGSEA.

The chain combines TRBV28 with TRBJ2-7; 8 bases line up with TRBD1. V was pared by 7 bases and J by 6 bases, with 11 bases of the junction left unmatched. CDR1 and CDR2 (germline): MDHEN, SYDVKM. This CDR3 has 14 residues. In DNA, the CDR3 is TGTGCCAGCAACGGGCAGGGGGCTTACAGCGAGCAGTACTTC. It codes for CASNGQGAYSEQYF. Using reference TRBV28 and TRBJ2-7 for the parts outside the CDR3, the full variable domain is DVKVTQSSRYLVKRTGEKVFLECVQDMDHENMFWYRQDPGLGLRLIYFSYDVKMKEKGDIPEGYSVSREKKERFSLILESASTNQTSMYLCASNGQGAYSEQYFGPGTRLTVT.

The chain recombines TRBV30 with TRBJ2-6; possibly TRBD2 for D (5 bases). This CDR3 is built from 16 residues. Trimming pared 0 bases from V and 4 bases from J, leaving 13 bases between. In germline, CDR1 is GTSNPN, CDR2 SVGIG (reference sequence). The CDR3 reads CAWSVLGGTGANVLTF. Here the CDR3 DNA reads TGTGCCTGGAGTGTACTAGGAGGAACCGGGGCCAACGTCCTGACTTTC.

The V gene is TRBV5-1, the J gene TRBJ2-2; D tentatively reads TRBD1 or TRBD2 (5 bases each). CDR1 is SGHRS and CDR2 is YFSETQ in the germline V gene. Trimming took 2 bases from V and 8 from J, leaving 13 bases between them. The CDR3 length is 14 residues. As DNA, the CDR3 is TGCGCCAGCAGCTTTAAACCGGGGACGGGGGAGCTGTTTTTT. Its protein is CASSFKPGTGELFF. Based on the CDR3 plus reference TRBV5-1 and TRBJ2-2, the full variable domain is KAGVTQTPRYLIKTRGQQVTLSCSPISGHRSVSWYQQTPGQGLQFLFEYFSETQRNKGNFPGRFSGRQFSNSRSEMNVSTLELGDSALYLCASSFKPGTGELFFGEGSRLTVL.

The sample holds many counts of this clone. The chain joins TRBV19 to TRBJ2-5; D not certain. V lost 1 base, J lost 5 bases, and 14 bases lay in between. This CDR3 is 15 amino acids long. CDR1 LNHDA and CDR2 SQIVND come from the germline V gene (reference sequence). CDR3 region: CASSIGYSERETQYF. The DNA for the CDR3 is TGTGCCAGTAGTATAGGGTACAGCGAAAGGGAGACCCAGTACTTC.

The chain joins TRBV24-1 to TRBJ1-2, with 7 bases fitting TRBD1. Germline assignment: CDR1 KGHDR and CDR2 SFDVKD. Unmatched junction bases numbered 9, after V lost 4 bases and J lost 8 bases. The length of the CDR3 is 14 residues. CDR3 nucleotide sequence: TGTGCCACCAGTGAGTCGGGACAGCCCTACGGCTACACCTTC. Amino acids: CATSESGQPYGYTF.

The chain is built from TRBV30 and TRBJ1-1; maybe TRBD1 (5 bases). Between the trimmed V and J ends, which lost 7 bases and 5 bases, there was a span of 14 bases. Germline CDR1 reads GTSNPN; CDR2 reads SVGIG (reference sequence). This CDR3 has 12 amino acids. DNA of the CDR3: TGTGCCTACCCCGGCCGGGGGACTGAAGCTTTCTTT. This sequence encodes CAYPGRGTEAFF.

V and J are TRBV14 and TRBJ2-1; 9 bases line up with TRBD1. Germline assignment: CDR1 SGHDN and CDR2 FVKESK. Losses at the gene ends were 2 bases for V and 5 bases for J; bases not matched to a gene: 4. CDR3 length: 15 amino acids. The CDR3 reads CASSQFRTGDNEQFF. The CDR3 region has the DNA TGTGCCAGCAGCCAATTCCGGACAGGGGACAATGAGCAGTTCTTC. Full variable domain (rest looked up from reference TRBV14 and TRBJ2-1): EAGVTQFPSHSVIEKGQTVTLRCDPISGHDNLYWYRRVMGKEIKFLLHFVKESKQDESGMPNNRFLAERTGGTYSTLKVQPAELEDSGVYFCASSQFRTGDNEQFFGPGTRLTVL.

The V call is TRBV4-1, the J call TRBJ2-7; 8 bases map to TRBD2. Germline V CDR1 and CDR2: MGHRA, YSYEKL. The CDR3 spans 16 residues. Unmatched junction bases numbered 8, after V lost 1 base and J lost 3 bases. CDR3: CASSQGAEREIYEQYF. CDR3 DNA: TGCGCCAGCAGCCAAGGGGCGGAGCGGGAGATCTACGAGCAGTACTTC.

The CDR3 region has the DNA TGTGCCAGTAGCCCTCGACTAGTAACAGATACGCAGTATTTT. Its translation: CASSPRLVTDTQYF. The chain links TRBV19 to TRBJ2-3; maybe TRBD2 (6 bases). This CDR3 has 14 amino acids. V shed 6 bases and J shed 3 bases, with 13 bases lying between them. CDR1 is LNHDA, CDR2 SQIVND, per germline (reference sequence).

V usage is TRBV7-9 and J usage is TRBJ1-4; 7 bases agree with TRBD1. This CDR3 spans 16 amino acids. Germline V CDR1 and CDR2: SEHNR, FQNEAQ (reference sequence). The J segment lost 8 bases and the V segment lost 5 bases, leaving 14 bases of the junction unmatched. The CDR3 loop is CASSTGIDRDGEKLFF. For the CDR3, the DNA is TGTGCCAGCAGCACCGGAATAGACAGGGACGGAGAAAAACTGTTTTTT.

This chain uses TRBV28 with TRBJ1-3; tentatively, D is TRBD1 (5 bases). Trimming removed 0 bases from V and 0 bases from J, with 15 bases in between. Germline loops: CDR1 MDHEN, CDR2 SYDVKM. This CDR3 is 18 amino acids long. The CDR3 DNA reads as TGTGCCAGCAGTTTATGGGTGGGGGGATTAAGCTCTGGAAACACCATATATTTT. This gives the protein CASSLWVGGLSSGNTIYF.

The CDR3 region has the DNA TGTGCCAGCAGCGTCTCGGGCATTACCCAGTTCTTC. Translated: CASSVSGITQFF. V usage is TRBV9 and J usage is TRBJ2-1; D gene ambiguous. V dropped 2 bases and J dropped 13 bases, with 13 bases sitting between them. Germline V lookup: CDR1 SGDLS, CDR2 YYNGEE. The CDR3 extends over 12 amino acids. Combining the CDR3 with reference TRBV9 and TRBJ2-1 gives the whole variable domain DSGVTQTPKHLITATGQRVTLRCSPRSGDLSVYWYQQSLDQGLQFLIQYYNGEERAKGNILERFSAQQFPDLHSELNLSSLELGDSALYFCASSVSGITQFFGPGTRLTVL.

This chain links TRBV9 with TRBJ2-1; 7 bases agree with TRBD2. Germline V lookup: CDR1 SGDLS, CDR2 YYNGEE. The CDR3 is made up of 16 amino acids. Losses at the gene ends were 3 bases for V and 7 bases for J; bases not matched to a gene: 13. The CDR3 DNA sequence: TGTGCCAGCAGCGCCGGCTGGACTAGGGCGGGTAATGAGCAGTTCTTC. Protein sequence: CASSAGWTRAGNEQFF.

The CDR3 DNA reads TGTGCCAGCAGGAGACAGGGGCTCCTCACTGAAGCTTTCTTT. Its protein product is CASRRQGLLTEAFF. This chain joins TRBV27 and TRBJ1-1; 8 bases fit TRBD1. The germline CDR1 and CDR2 sequences are MNHEY and SMNVEV (reference sequence). The trim removed 6 bases at V and 4 bases at J, leaving 7 bases unmatched. This CDR3 comprises 14 residues.

V usage is TRBV14 and J usage is TRBJ2-1; D remains unclear. V lost 5 bases to trimming and J lost 6 bases, with 26 bases between them. Germline CDR1 and CDR2: SGHDN and FVKESK. The CDR3 has 18 amino acids. The CDR3 loop reads CASSYTPRPDSGGNEQFF. Here the CDR3 DNA reads TGTGCCAGCAGCTACACCCCCCGGCCCGATTCAGGCGGCAATGAGCAGTTCTTC.